The 14 T cell receptor beta chains given below trace back to one sample, sequenced in a study of T cells in Graves' hyperthyroidism and ophthalmopathy. Authors of the study amplified TCR beta CDR3 regions from RNA transcripts. Researchers ran a first-round RT-PCR on the TCR CDR3 using the HTBI primer set. One entry per CDR3 protein, called by TCRdb with MiXCR from the multiplex PCR reads. This sample has around 240,000 distinct CDR3 sequences; about 14% occur once, and the top ten carry 13%. The sample taken for sequencing was blood. Receptors originate from a woman aged 40 to 55 with Graves' hyperthyroidism that later progressed to Graves' ophthalmopathy.

Comment on this clonotype: The conserved phenylalanine or tryptophan is not found at the CDR3 terminus, so this likely reflects a read error. CDR3 in DNA: TGTGCCAGCAGTTTATCGGTAGGGGGGAACACCGAAGCTTTCTAT. It codes for CASSLSVGGNTEAFY. V and J are TRBV27 and TRBJ1-1, with a weak D call TRBD1 (6 bases). The V gene's germline CDR1 is MNHEY and CDR2 SMNVEV (reference sequence). CDR3 length equals 15 residues.

This clonotype was counted many times. The rearrangement links TRBV3-1 to TRBJ1-2; D possibly corresponds to TRBD1 (6 bases). V was trimmed by 2 bases and J by 4 bases, leaving 8 bases between them. The CDR3 extends over 13 amino acids. From germline, CDR1 is LGHDT and CDR2 YNNKEL (reference sequence). The CDR3 loop reads CASSQPDSYGYTF. CDR3 in DNA: TGTGCCAGCAGCCAACCGGACAGCTATGGCTACACCTTC.

In regard to this clonotype: Since a much larger clone is just one base distant, this may be a read error. V is TRBV6-1 and J is TRBJ1-1, with a tentative D call TRBD1 (5 bases). CDR3 length equals 13 residues. Per the germline V gene, CDR1 is MNHNS and CDR2 is SASEGT. With 4 bases removed from V and 11 bases from J, the gap between germline ends came to 17 bases. CDR3 bases: TGTGCCAGCAGTGGGGCAGGGACCTTCTGGGCTTTCTTT. It specifies CASSGAGTFWAFF.

This clonotype was counted many times. The chain combines TRBV5-1 with TRBJ2-5; weak D call: TRBD2 (5 bases). The CDR3 runs to 15 residues. CDR1 is SGHRS, CDR2 YFSETQ, per germline. The V end lost 1 base, the J end lost 3 bases, and 13 bases lay between the germline ends. The CDR3 spells CASSLQVGDKETQYF. CDR3 nucleotides: TGCGCCAGCAGCTTGCAGGTGGGAGACAAAGAGACCCAGTACTTC.

The chain joins TRBV9 to TRBJ1-6; possible D gene TRBD1, 5 bases. The CDR3 is made up of 13 amino acids. The V gene lost 4 bases and the J gene lost 13 bases, with 15 bases spanning the gap. CDR1 SGDLS and CDR2 YYNGEE come from the germline V gene. As DNA, the CDR3 is TGTGCCAGCAGCCCAGGGCCAGGGAGGCCCCTCCACTTT. It is translated as CASSPGPGRPLHF.

Ten or more counts support this clonotype. V gene TRBV12-3 or TRBV12-4 combines with J gene TRBJ2-2; tentative D call: TRBD1 (6 bases). Trimming took 5 bases from V and 2 from J, leaving 18 bases between them. The CDR3 length is 17 residues. CDR3 residues: CASSPRTGIPNTGELFF. In DNA form, the CDR3 reads TGTGCCAGCAGTCCACGCACAGGGATCCCCAACACCGGGGAGCTGTTTTTT.

At least ten counts were recorded for this clonotype. The junction departs from the called germline gene at one end, perhaps through a read error. The chain recombines TRBV30 with TRBJ1-1; D remains unclear. Per the germline V gene, CDR1 is GTSNPN and CDR2 is SVGIG (reference sequence). This CDR3 is built from 11 residues. The CDR3 sequence: CLQHRFTEAFF. Written as DNA, the CDR3 is TGCCTGCAGCATCGATTCACTGAAGCTTTCTTT.

This clonotype was detected many times. A read error may account for a junction end that differs from germline. This rearrangement joins TRBV12-3 or TRBV12-4 to TRBJ1-1; D not resolved. The CDR3 is 11 amino acids. For the CDR3, the DNA is TGTGCCAGCAGTTTAGGCACTGAAGCTTCCTTT. It yields the protein CASSLGTEASF.

The table lists this clonotype with a few counts. The chain carries TRBV10-3 and TRBJ1-3, with no clear D. V lost 8 bases and J 9 bases, leaving 11 bases between the germline ends. Germline V lookup: CDR1 ENHRY, CDR2 SYGVKD. This CDR3 comprises 11 residues. As DNA, the CDR3 is TGTGCCATCGGCTTTTCAGGCACCATATATTTT. Residues: CAIGFSGTIYF.

This clonotype was counted ten times or more. Here the CDR3 reads CASSLSGVNQPQHF. The CDR3 DNA reads as TGTGCCAGCAGTTTATCGGGAGTCAATCAGCCCCAGCATTTT. The V gene is TRBV27, the J gene TRBJ1-5; no definite D call. Trimming took 0 bases from V and 3 from J, leaving 6 bases between them. The CDR3 consists of 14 residues. Germline V gives CDR1 MNHEY, CDR2 SMNVEV (reference sequence).

This clonotype was observed many times. The chain couples TRBV28 to TRBJ2-1, with a weak D call TRBD2 (5 bases). The length of the CDR3 is 15 residues. V was cut by 5 bases and J by 4 bases, with 15 bases left in between. Germline-derived CDR1 and CDR2 are MDHEN and SYDVKM. The CDR3 region has the DNA TGTGCCAGCAGTCCGACTGGGAGAATGTACAATGAGCAGTTCTTC. Its translation: CASSPTGRMYNEQFF.

This clonotype was observed many times. J is TRBJ1-5 and V is TRBV27; D uncertain. The CDR3 length is 15 residues. Trimming left V 0 bases short and J 2 bases short, with 8 bases between. Germline V CDR1 and CDR2: MNHEY, SMNVEV (reference sequence). CDR3 sequence: CASSLSRQGNQPQHF. DNA of the CDR3: TGTGCCAGCAGTTTATCGAGGCAGGGCAATCAGCCCCAGCATTTT.

This clonotype was recorded a few times. The chain combines TRBV5-4 with TRBJ1-3, with D uncertain. The CDR3 spans 15 residues. Germline CDR1 reads SGHNT; CDR2 reads YYREEE (reference sequence). V lost 2 bases, J lost 4 bases, and 13 bases lay in between. The CDR3 nucleotides read TGTGCCAGCAGCTTTACGGGCGCTATGGGAAACACCATATATTTT. This encodes CASSFTGAMGNTIYF.

In this sample, this clonotype turned up many times. This chain links TRBV7-8 with TRBJ2-7; no clear D. V was cut by 4 bases and J by 0 bases, with 4 bases left in between. Germline CDR1 SGHVS, CDR2 FQNEAQ. The CDR3 covers 12 residues. In DNA, the CDR3 is TGTGCCAGCAGCTCACGCTCCTACGAGCAGTACTTC. Translating it yields CASSSRSYEQYF.